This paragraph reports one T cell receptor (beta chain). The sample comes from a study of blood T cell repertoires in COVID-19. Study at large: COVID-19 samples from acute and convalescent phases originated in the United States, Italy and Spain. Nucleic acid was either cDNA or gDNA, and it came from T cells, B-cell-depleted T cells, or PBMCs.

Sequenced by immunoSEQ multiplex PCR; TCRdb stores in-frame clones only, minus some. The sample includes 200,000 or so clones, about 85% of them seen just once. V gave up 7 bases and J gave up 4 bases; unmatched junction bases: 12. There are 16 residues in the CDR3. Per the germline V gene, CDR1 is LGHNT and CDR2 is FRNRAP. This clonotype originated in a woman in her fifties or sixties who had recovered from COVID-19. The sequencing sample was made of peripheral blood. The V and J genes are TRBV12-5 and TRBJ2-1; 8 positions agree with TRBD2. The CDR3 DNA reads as TGTGCTAGTGCCCTAGGCGGGGGGCTCTCTTACAATGAGCAGTTCTTC. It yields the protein CASALGGGLSYNEQFF.